A single sample is the source of the 17 T cell receptor beta chains below, sequenced in a study of blood T cells in healthy people across ages. Primers used in a second PCR of roughly 7 to 11 cycles were a sample-barcoded 5' primer and a J-beta primer mix. Via MiXCR, TCRdb re-called the 5' RACE reads, giving one row per CDR3 protein. This table has fewer than 2,000,000 distinct CDR3 sequences, about 31% appearing once. Sequenced sample: blood. These receptors all stem from a woman aged 25-40 years in good health.

This clonotype was seen a handful of times. J is TRBJ1-2 and V is TRBV4-2; 7 bases are a match to TRBD1. The V gene's germline CDR1 is LGHNA and CDR2 YNFKEQ. The CDR3 is made up of 13 amino acids. After removal of 3 bases from V and 6 bases from J, the junction contained 4 bases not matched to a gene. CDR3 sequence (DNA): TGTGCCAGCAGCCATCACAGGGGAGATGGCTACACCTTC. Amino acid sequence: CASSHHRGDGYTF.

This clonotype occurred many times. V is TRBV20-1 and J is TRBJ2-7; 10 bases are a match to TRBD1. Germline values: CDR1 DFQATT, CDR2 SNEGSKA (reference sequence). The CDR3 is 15 amino acids. With 0 bases clipped from V and 2 bases from J, the junction kept 4 bases outside the gene matches. The DNA of the CDR3 is TGCAGTGCTAGAGATGGGGACAGGGGCACCTACGAGCAGTACTTC. Encoded protein: CSARDGDRGTYEQYF.

This clonotype has at least ten counts. The CDR3: CASSQATGSSYEQYF. CDR3 bases: TGCGCCAGCAGCCAAGCGACAGGAAGCTCCTACGAGCAGTACTTC. This chain connects TRBV4-1 to TRBJ2-7; TRBD1 might be the D (6 bases). Deletions cut 1 base from V and 0 bases from J, with 10 bases between. CDR1 MGHRA and CDR2 YSYEKL come from the germline V gene. The CDR3 spans 15 residues.

This chain connects TRBV4-1 to TRBJ2-3; 7 nucleotides line up with TRBD2. After removal of 3 bases from V and 2 bases from J, the junction contained 2 bases not matched to a gene. Germline-derived CDR1 and CDR2 are MGHRA and YSYEKL. The CDR3 contains 14 residues. In DNA form, the CDR3 reads TGCGCCAGCAGCCACGGGGGGAACACAGATACGCAGTATTTT. It yields the protein CASSHGGNTDTQYF.

This clonotype turned up a few times. The J gene is TRBJ2-7, the V gene TRBV5-1; a possible D gene is TRBD1 (6 bases). The germline gives CDR1 SGHRS, CDR2 YFSETQ. The CDR3 covers 15 residues. Trimming shortened V by 0 bases and J by 2 bases, and 12 bases separated the two germline ends. The CDR3 DNA reads TGCGCCAGCAGCTTGGAGATAGGACAGCCCTACGAGCAGTACTTC. This codes for CASSLEIGQPYEQYF.

The chain joins TRBV3-1 to TRBJ2-5, with a weak D call TRBD1 (6 bases). The tail of the sequence fits TRBJ2-7 better, so the J call may be wrong. Germline-derived CDR1 and CDR2 are LGHDT and YNNKEL (reference sequence). CDR3 size: 14 residues. CDR3 amino acids: CASSFDRSTYEQYF. Here the CDR3 DNA reads TGTGCCAGCAGCTTTGACAGGTCCACCTACGAGCAGTACTTC.

As to this clonotype: A much larger clone is a single base away; this may be a read error. The CDR3 loop is CVSSSAGGTYNEQFF. CDR3 nucleotides: TGTGTCAGCAGCTCAGCGGGGGGAACCTACAATGAGCAGTTCTTC. V usage is TRBV5-5 and J usage is TRBJ2-1; 9 nucleotides align to TRBD2. Germline loops: CDR1 SGHKS, CDR2 YYEKEE (reference sequence). This CDR3 has 15 amino acids.

This CDR3 reads CASSLVGDPTDTQYF. The CDR3 coding sequence is TGCGCCAGCAGCTTGGTGGGGGACCCCACAGATACGCAGTATTTT. This chain links TRBV5-1 with TRBJ2-3; the D call may be TRBD1 or TRBD2 (5 bases each). From germline, CDR1 is SGHRS and CDR2 YFSETQ. V was cut by 0 bases and J by 2 bases, with 10 bases left in between. The CDR3 runs to 15 residues.

The J gene is TRBJ2-5, the V gene TRBV28; D possibly uses TRBD1 or TRBD2 (5 bases each). Germline V CDR1 and CDR2: MDHEN, SYDVKM. V was pared by 4 bases and J by 3 bases, with 18 bases between. CDR3 length: 16 residues. The CDR3, as DNA: TGTGCCAGCAGTTCCCGATACCGGGACGGGGAAGAGACCCAGTACTTC. The encoded protein is CASSSRYRDGEETQYF.

The CDR3 sequence: CATWTGGAYEQYF. The CDR3 region has the DNA TGTGCCACCTGGACAGGGGGCGCGTACGAGCAGTACTTC. This rearrangement joins TRBV6-5 to TRBJ2-7; TRBD1 matches 11 bases. The J segment lost 4 bases and the V segment lost 10 bases, leaving 6 bases of the junction unmatched. The CDR3 loop spans 13 amino acids. Germline V gene sequence: CDR1 MNHEY, CDR2 SVGAGI.

The rearrangement uses TRBV28 and TRBJ2-1; D is ambiguous. Germline V gene sequence: CDR1 MDHEN, CDR2 SYDVKM. Trimming shortened V by 2 bases and J by 8 bases, and 7 bases separated the two germline ends. The CDR3 has 12 amino acids. CDR3 coding DNA: TGTGCCAGCAGTTTAGTGAGGTATGAGCAGTTCTTC. Protein product: CASSLVRYEQFF.

The CDR3 region has the DNA TGTGCCAGCAGCGTAAGGGCGGACACTGAAGCTTTCTTT. This codes for CASSVRADTEAFF. V is TRBV9 and J is TRBJ1-1; unclear D gene. In germline, CDR1 is SGDLS, CDR2 YYNGEE. This CDR3 comprises 13 residues. The V end was cut by 1 base, the J end by 3 bases, with 7 bases between.

The CDR3: CASSPALAPSYNEQFF. CDR3 DNA: TGTGCCAGCAGCCCAGCCCTAGCTCCCTCCTACAATGAGCAGTTCTTC. The chain couples TRBV7-2 to TRBJ2-1, with a weak D call TRBD2 (5 bases). Germline V gene sequence: CDR1 SGHTA, CDR2 FQGNSA. V lost 5 bases to trimming and J lost 0 bases, with 14 bases between them. The length of the CDR3 is 16 residues.

The sample holds a few counts of this clonotype. The rearrangement joins TRBV12-3 or TRBV12-4 to TRBJ2-1; 9 nucleotides line up with TRBD2. The CDR3 covers 14 residues. The V gene end was trimmed by 10 bases and the J gene end by 6 bases; junction bases not matched to a gene: 10. The CDR3 spells CATSGGSVGNEQFF. CDR3 nucleotide sequence: TGTGCCACCAGCGGGGGGTCGGTTGGCAATGAGCAGTTCTTC.

V gene TRBV6-1 combines with J gene TRBJ1-6; no clear D. V shed 5 bases and J shed 7 bases, with 18 bases lying between them. Germline-derived CDR1 and CDR2 are MNHNS and SASEGT. The CDR3 totals 16 residues. CDR3 loop: CASSPRVRGSNSPLHF. CDR3 nucleotides: TGTGCCAGCAGTCCAAGGGTACGGGGTAGCAATTCACCCCTCCACTTT.

Many counts were recorded for this clonotype. V is TRBV7-2 and J is TRBJ2-5; no clear D. The CDR3 loop spans 13 amino acids. Between the trimmed V and J ends, which lost 5 bases and 3 bases, there was a span of 10 bases. The germline V gene encodes CDR1 SGHTA and CDR2 FQGNSA. CDR3 coding DNA: TGTGCCAGCAGCGACGGGCCAAAAGAGACCCAGTACTTC. It yields the protein CASSDGPKETQYF.

This clonotype was seen only a few times. The genes are TRBV5-5 and TRBJ2-2, with D perhaps matching TRBD2 (6 bases). The CDR3 contains 15 residues. CDR1 SGHKS and CDR2 YYEKEE come from the germline V gene (reference sequence). V was pared by 0 bases and J by 3 bases, with 9 bases between. The CDR3, as DNA: TGTGCCAGCAGCTTGGGCGGGGCGGACACCGGGGAGCTGTTTTTT. It encodes CASSLGGADTGELFF.